Each of the 15 T cell receptor beta chains below was sequenced from the same sample in a study of OX40 agonist ivuxolimab in advanced cancers. Clones were read by immunoSEQ multiplex PCR, and TCRdb kept only the in-frame ones, dropping some. The sample has fewer than 45,000 clones, approximately 90% seen once; the top ten hold 6%. The sequences come from CD4+ or CD8+ T cells sorted from blood, collected in a trial of the OX40 agonist ivuxolimab. Receptors were obtained from an adult with an advanced solid tumor such as melanoma, head and neck, liver or kidney cancer.

The V and J genes are TRBV28 and TRBJ2-7, with D tentatively TRBD1 (6 bases). Deletions cut 9 bases from V and 2 bases from J, with 11 bases between. Germline CDR1 and CDR2: MDHEN and SYDVKM. The CDR3 runs to 12 residues. CDR3 sequence: CASRQAAYEQYF. The CDR3 DNA is TGTGCCAGTAGACAGGCAGCCTACGAGCAGTACTTC.

This chain connects TRBV28 to TRBJ2-1, with 7 bases matching TRBD2. After removal of 6 bases from V and 0 bases from J, the junction contained 8 bases not matched to a gene. This CDR3 spans 16 amino acids. Germline values: CDR1 MDHEN, CDR2 SYDVKM. The CDR3 bases are TGTGCCAGCAGGGGAGGGGCAACGAGCTCCTACAATGAGCAGTTCTTC. Its translation: CASRGGATSSYNEQFF.

The chain links TRBV5-1 to TRBJ2-3, with D perhaps being TRBD1 or TRBD2 (5 bases each). Germline values: CDR1 SGHRS, CDR2 YFSETQ. The CDR3 length is 15 residues. Trimming pared 4 bases from V and 4 bases from J, leaving 16 bases between. CDR3 sequence reads: CASSPRDPRADTQYF. Written as DNA, the CDR3 is TGCGCCAGCAGCCCCCGGGACCCGAGGGCAGATACGCAGTATTTT.

The gene calls are TRBV6-4 and TRBJ2-7, with 7 positions matching TRBD2. This CDR3 contains 15 residues. Germline lookup yields CDR1 MRHNA and CDR2 SNTAGT. The trim removed 3 bases at V and 0 bases at J, leaving 5 bases unmatched. The CDR3 DNA reads TGTGCCAGCAGTGATCAGGGAGGGTACTCCTACGAGCAGTACTTC. This gives the protein CASSDQGGYSYEQYF.

Written as DNA, the CDR3 is TGTGCCAGCAGTGATCAGCTCTTGGGGGGCTACACCTTC. Protein product: CASSDQLLGGYTF. This chain uses TRBV6-1 with TRBJ1-2, with unresolved D. Trimming removed 3 bases from V and 8 bases from J, with 13 bases in between. Per the germline V gene, CDR1 is MNHNS and CDR2 is SASEGT. This CDR3 is 13 amino acids long.

The chain links TRBV4-2 to TRBJ2-7, with 8 bases that match TRBD2. J was trimmed by 4 bases and V by 4 bases; bases with no gene match: 3. The V gene's germline CDR1 is LGHNA and CDR2 YNFKEQ. The CDR3 runs to 13 residues. The CDR3 DNA reads TGTGCCAGCAGCCTCGGGACTAGTTACGAGCAGTACTTC. This encodes CASSLGTSYEQYF.

CDR3 coding DNA: TGTGCCAGTAGTCCCCAGGGGGGCGGCACTGAAGCTTTCTTT. Translation gives CASSPQGGGTEAFF. The chain has TRBV19 and TRBJ1-1; the match to TRBD1 covers 7 bases. This CDR3 spans 14 amino acids. V shed 5 bases and J 4 bases; nucleotides not matched to a gene: 7. Looked up from germline, CDR1 is LNHDA and CDR2 is SQIVND (reference sequence).

CDR3 sequence reads: CASSSGTGGYETQYF. CDR3 DNA sequence: TGTGCCAGCAGCTCAGGGACAGGGGGCTACGAGACCCAGTACTTC. J is TRBJ2-5 and V is TRBV7-3, with 12 bases lining up with TRBD1. The CDR3 is 15 amino acids. J gave up 5 bases and V 4 bases, and 5 bases lay outside the gene matches. From germline, CDR1 is SGHTA and CDR2 FQGTGA.

This chain connects TRBV5-4 to TRBJ2-5; the D gene is possibly TRBD1 (5 bases). This CDR3 is 15 amino acids long. CDR1 and CDR2 (germline): SGHNT, YYREEE (reference sequence). V shed 2 bases and J shed 5 bases, with 16 bases lying between them. CDR3 amino acids: CASSFGAAVIETQYF. The CDR3 region has the DNA TGTGCCAGCAGCTTTGGGGCCGCGGTAATCGAGACCCAGTACTTC. Combining the CDR3 with reference TRBV5-4 and TRBJ2-5 gives the whole variable domain ETGVTQSPTHLIKTRGQQVTLRCSSQSGHNTVSWYQQALGQGPQFIFQYYREEENGRGNFPPRFSGLQFPNYSSELNVNALELDDSALYLCASSFGAAVIETQYFGPGTRLLVL.

The chain couples TRBV9 to TRBJ1-2; 8 bases match TRBD1. This CDR3 has 12 residues. From germline, CDR1 is SGDLS and CDR2 YYNGEE. V was clipped by 7 bases and J by 8 bases; unmatched bases: 7. In DNA form, the CDR3 reads TGTGCCAGCGGAGGACAGGGTATCGGCTACACCTTC. Protein product: CASGGQGIGYTF.

The chain links TRBV28 to TRBJ2-5; TRBD2 matches at 8 bases. This CDR3 has 15 residues. V trimming: 4 bases; J trimming: 5 bases; junction bases outside the gene matches: 9. Germline V gene sequence: CDR1 MDHEN, CDR2 SYDVKM. In DNA form, the CDR3 reads TGTGCCAGCAGTTGGACTAGCTCACGAGGGGAGACCCAGTACTTC. Amino acid sequence: CASSWTSSRGETQYF.

V and J are TRBV27 and TRBJ2-5; the D call may be TRBD1 or TRBD2 (5 bases each). With the DNA end fitting TRBJ2-7 better, the J assignment may be wrong. This CDR3 has 13 residues. Germline CDR1 and CDR2: MNHEY and SMNVEV (reference sequence). Here the CDR3 reads CASGFPGTGEQYF. The CDR3, as DNA: TGTGCCAGCGGATTCCCAGGGACGGGCGAGCAGTACTTC.

The chain is built from TRBV19 and TRBJ1-2; D is ambiguous. Germline CDR1 LNHDA, CDR2 SQIVND (reference sequence). CDR3 length: 13 amino acids. Trimming took off 3 bases at V and 4 bases at J, with 9 bases between the two ends. The CDR3 DNA reads as TGTGCCAGTAGTATGGTCAGATCCTATGGCTACACCTTC. It codes for CASSMVRSYGYTF.

The rearrangement links TRBV29-1 to TRBJ2-7; a weak D match, TRBD1 (7 bases). The CDR3 spans 12 residues. The V gene's germline CDR1 is SQVTM and CDR2 ANQGSEA. V was pared by 5 bases and J by 5 bases, with 13 bases between. The CDR3 DNA reads as TGCAGCGTTAGGAGGGGGCTCGACGAGCAGTACTTC. Protein sequence: CSVRRGLDEQYF.

This chain joins TRBV19 and TRBJ2-3; D ambiguous. The CDR3 is made up of 15 amino acids. CDR1 and CDR2 (germline): LNHDA, SQIVND (reference sequence). Trimming removed 2 bases from V and 2 bases from J, with 11 bases in between. The CDR3 sequence is CASSINLVPTDTQYF. In nucleotides, the CDR3 is TGTGCCAGTAGTATAAACCTCGTCCCCACAGATACGCAGTATTTT.